This T cell receptor beta chain was captured in a study of post-analysis software for immune sequencing data. Regarding the study as a whole: In patients, TRBV5-6, TRBV5-1 and TRBV20-1 belonged to roughly five TRBV segments found more frequently than in controls. For normalized Chao1 diversity, multiple sclerosis patients scored significantly lower than controls did.

The ends were cut back, 5 bases at V and 8 bases at J, with 13 bases in the middle. The CDR3 consists of 13 residues. CDR1 and CDR2 from the germline V gene are LNHNV and YYDKDF (reference sequence). This clonotype was seen more than once but under ten times. The antigen remains undetermined. Incorporated into the TCR beta cDNA libraries were unique molecular identifiers, which served to reduce PCR and sequencing biases. TCRdb itself ran the PCR reads through MiXCR, one entry per CDR3 protein. Of about 770,000 distinct CDR3 sequences in the sample, around 46% were seen once. The sample taken for sequencing was blood. The gene calls are TRBV15 and TRBJ2-1, with a possible D match to TRBD2 (5 bases). The sequence was collected from a girl under 18 with multiple sclerosis. CDR3 protein: CATSETRIDEQFF. CDR3 nucleotides: TGTGCCACCAGCGAAACTAGGATTGATGAGCAGTTCTTC. Based on the CDR3 plus reference TRBV15 and TRBJ2-1, the full variable domain is DAMVIQNPRYQVTQFGKPVTLSCSQTLNHNVMYWYQQKSSQAPKLLFHYYDKDFNNEADTPDNFQSRRPNTSFCFLDIRSPGLGDTAMYLCATSETRIDEQFFGPGTRLTVL.